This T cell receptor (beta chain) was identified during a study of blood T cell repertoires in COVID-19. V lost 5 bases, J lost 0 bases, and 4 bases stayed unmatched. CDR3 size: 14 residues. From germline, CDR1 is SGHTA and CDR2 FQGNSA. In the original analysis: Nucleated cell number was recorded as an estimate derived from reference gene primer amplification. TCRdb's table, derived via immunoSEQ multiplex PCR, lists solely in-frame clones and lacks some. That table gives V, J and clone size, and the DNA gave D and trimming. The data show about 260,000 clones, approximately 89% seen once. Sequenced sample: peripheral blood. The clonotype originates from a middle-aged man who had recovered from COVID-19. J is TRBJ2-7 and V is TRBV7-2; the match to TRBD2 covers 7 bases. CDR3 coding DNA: TGTGCCAGCAGCCCCAGCGGGGACTCCTACGAGCAGTACTTC. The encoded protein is CASSPSGDSYEQYF.